This is a list of T cell receptor beta chains from one sample in a study of T cell responses to AZD1222 COVID-19 vaccine. The protocol was immunoSEQ multiplex PCR, while the TCRdb copy is restricted to in-frame clones and leaves out a portion. The table lists about 110,000 clones, around 90% of them singletons, with around 5.9% in the top ten. The sequenced sample was peripheral blood, obtained 28 days after the second AZD1222 dose. All receptors derive from an adult who received the AZD1222 COVID-19 vaccine. Each CDR3 is given with its conserved first and last residue. D genes are given only for firm matches. Some rows have no size entry. The others give once, few or many, or a class for an expanded clone.

. | TRBJ1-5 | TRBV20-1 | . | TGCAGTGCTAGTGTGGCGTGGAATCAGCCCCAGCATTTT | CSASVAWNQPQHF
. | TRBJ1-2 | TRBV30 | once | TGTGCCTGGAGTAACAACTATGGCTACACCTTC | CAWSNNYGYTF
. | TRBJ2-1 | TRBV18 | . | TGTGCCAGCTCACTTATAACTAGGCAACGGGGCTCCTACAATGAGCAGTTCTTC | CASSLITRQRGSYNEQFF
TRBD1 | TRBJ1-6 | TRBV6-5 | . | TGTGCCTCGCACAGGGGGCAGAACTCACCCCTCCACTTT | CASHRGQNSPLHF
. | TRBJ1-2 | TRBV7-9 | . | TGTGCCAGCAGCCAAGAGGATGGCTACACCTTC | CASSQEDGYTF
. | TRBJ2-1 | TRBV4-3 | . | TGCGCCAGCAGTCTTCGTCTAAGGGATGAGCAGTTCTTC | CASSLRLRDEQFF
. | TRBJ2-1 | TRBV7-2 | . | TGTGCCAGCAGCGTCGGGGGAGGTAGCGATGAGCAGTTCTTC | CASSVGGGSDEQFF
. | TRBJ2-7 | TRBV7-9 | . | TGTGCCAGCAGCTTAGCGATGACAGGAGCCTACGAGCAGTACTTC | CASSLAMTGAYEQYF
TRBD1 | TRBJ1-5 | TRBV6-2/TRBV6-3 | . | TGTGCCAGCAGTTTTGGACAGGGAGGTAGCAATCAGCCCCAGCATTTT | CASSFGQGGSNQPQHF
. | TRBJ1-5 | TRBV15 | . | TGTGCCACCAGCAGAGATACGGGGGGCGGTCAGCCCCAGCATTTT | CATSRDTGGGQPQHF
. | TRBJ1-2 | TRBV10-3 | . | TGTGCCATCAGTGTGGGTGGGGCCCCAAGGGACTATGGCTACACCTTC | CAISVGGAPRDYGYTF
TRBD2 | TRBJ2-1 | TRBV10-1 | . | TGCGCCAGCAGTGGCAGCGGGAGGGCTTGGAATGAGCAGTTCTTC | CASSGSGRAWNEQFF
TRBD1 | TRBJ2-1 | TRBV27 | . | TGTGCCAGCACTAAGACAGGGAATGAGCAGTTCTTC | CASTKTGNEQFF
. | TRBJ2-5 | TRBV5-1 | . | TGCGCCAGCAGCTCCCTAACGGGGGAGACCCAGTACTTC | CASSSLTGETQYF
TRBD1 | TRBJ1-4 | TRBV10-2 | . | TGCGCCAGCAGTCAGACAGGGGGCCCTGAAAAACTGTTTTTT | CASSQTGGPEKLFF
TRBD1 | TRBJ1-4 | TRBV7-9 | . | TGTGCCAGCAGCTTAGCTCCGGCCAGGGGGCCCACAACTAATGAAAAACTGTTTTTT | CASSLAPARGPTTNEKLFF
. | TRBJ2-1 | TRBV6-1 | . | TGTGCCAGCAGTGAGAAGGGGGGAACCTACAATGAGCAGTTCTTC | CASSEKGGTYNEQFF
. | TRBJ2-5 | TRBV7-2 | . | TGTGCCAGCAGCTTATTAACCAGAGAGACCCAGTACTTC | CASSLLTRETQYF
. | TRBJ2-5 | TRBV6-1 | . | TGTGCCAGCAGTCAGACAGTCCGTGGGGGGACCCAGTACTTC | CASSQTVRGGTQYF
TRBD1 | TRBJ1-6 | TRBV18 | . | TGTGCCAGCTCACCGAAGGGACAGCCCAATAATTCACCCCTCCACTTT | CASSPKGQPNNSPLHF
TRBD2 | TRBJ2-1 | TRBV7-2 | . | TGTGCCAGCAGCCAGACTAGCTGGGGGTCCTACAATGAGCAGTTCTTC | CASSQTSWGSYNEQFF
. | TRBJ1-6 | TRBV19 | . | TGTGCCAGTAATTACTATAATTCACCCCTCCACTTT | CASNYYNSPLHF
. | TRBJ2-5 | TRBV7-6 | . | TGTGCCAGCAGCTTAGTTAGGGTGCAAGAGACCCAGTACTTC | CASSLVRVQETQYF
. | TRBJ2-7 | TRBV18 | once | TGTGCCAGCTCTTCTACTCCGGGACATAGAGGTCACGAGCAGTACTTC | CASSSTPGHRGHEQYF
. | TRBJ1-2 | TRBV19 | . | TGTGCCAGTAGTATAGGCGGGCCCGAGGGGGGCTACACCTTC | CASSIGGPEGGYTF
. | TRBJ1-1 | TRBV3-1/TRBV3-2 | few | TGTGCCAGCAGCCAAGATTCAGGGGTTACTGAAGCTTTCTTT | CASSQDSGVTEAFF
TRBD1 | TRBJ2-7 | TRBV5-6 | . | TGTGCCAGCAGCTTTGATACAGGGGCCTACGAGCAGTACTTC | CASSFDTGAYEQYF
TRBD1 | TRBJ1-2 | TRBV2 | . | TGTGCCAGCAGTGCGGGACAGGGTATTTGGGGCTACACCTTC | CASSAGQGIWGYTF
. | TRBJ2-1 | TRBV10-1 | . | TGCGCCAGCAGTGACGGTTTAGCCGGGGATGAGCAGTTCTTC | CASSDGLAGDEQFF
TRBD2 | TRBJ2-5 | TRBV6-2/TRBV6-3 | . | TGTGCCAGCAGTTACTCGCGGGGGGTTCAAGAGACCCAGTACTTC | CASSYSRGVQETQYF
. | TRBJ1-2 | TRBV12-3/TRBV12-4 | few | TGTGCCAGCAGGCTCAGGGAAATCTATGGCTACACCTTC | CASRLREIYGYTF
TRBD2 | TRBJ2-7 | TRBV5-1 | . | TGCGCCAGCAGCCCGGTTCTAGCGGGAGGCATTTACGAGCAGTACTTC | CASSPVLAGGIYEQYF
. | TRBJ2-7 | TRBV28 | . | TGTGCCAGCAGTTACACCGGGACGGTAGCCTACGAGCAGTACTTC | CASSYTGTVAYEQYF
. | TRBJ1-2 | TRBV6-5 | . | TGTGCCAGCAGTTACGGTGGGAGGACTAACTATGGCTACACCTTC | CASSYGGRTNYGYTF
TRBD1 | TRBJ2-7 | TRBV5-4 | . | TGTGCCAGCAGCTTACCGGGACAGGGATCTTTCTACGAGCAGTACTTC | CASSLPGQGSFYEQYF
TRBD2 | TRBJ2-1 | TRBV3-1/TRBV3-2 | . | TGTGCCAGCAGCCGCGGGAGAAGCTCCTACAATGAGCAGTTCTTC | CASSRGRSSYNEQFF
. | TRBJ1-1 | TRBV5-1 | once | TGCGCCAGCAGTTTGCTGAGGGAGCACACTGAAGCTTTCTTT | CASSLLREHTEAFF
. | TRBJ1-1 | TRBV4-1 | . | TGCGCCAGCAGCCAAGAAGGTCCGAACACTGAAGCTTTCTTT | CASSQEGPNTEAFF